This T cell receptor beta chain was profiled in a study of blood T cell repertoires in COVID-19. About the study: Samples representing acute and convalescent COVID-19 were sourced from the United States, Italy and Spain. T cells, B-cell-depleted T cells, or PBMCs provided the cDNA or gDNA that served as material.

In the original workflow: Using reference gene primer amplification, nucleated cell counts were estimated. Measured with immunoSEQ multiplex PCR; TCRdb has only the in-frame clones, and not every one. That table furnishes V, J and clone size, whereas the DNA furnished D and trimming. The table lists tens of thousands of clones, 90% to 95% of them singletons, with roughly 9% in the top ten. What was sequenced was peripheral blood. The source is a human donor in a cohort sampled during active COVID-19.

CDR3 DNA: TGTGCCAGCAACGCAGGGAACACTGAAGCTTTCTTT. Translation gives CASNAGNTEAFF. The chain uses TRBV12-3 or TRBV12-4 and TRBJ1-1; D remains ambiguous. Deletions cut 7 bases from V and 1 base from J, with 7 bases between. The CDR3 is made up of 12 amino acids.